The 24 T cell receptor beta chains below come from one sample, sequenced in a study of blood T cell repertoires in COVID-19. The method was immunoSEQ multiplex PCR; TCRdb's version includes in-frame clones alone and lacks a portion of them. The table has about 87,000 clones, about 92% seen once. The sequenced sample was peripheral blood. Receptors originate from a man aged 18 to 29 with COVID-19, enrolled during active disease.

The rearrangement links TRBV10-3 to TRBJ2-7, with 7 bases matching TRBD1. CDR3 size: 15 residues. Germline CDR1 ENHRY, CDR2 SYGVKD. Germline trimming cut 6 bases from V and 2 bases from J; bases unmatched to any gene: 10. As DNA, the CDR3 is TGTGCCATCAGCCAACCGGGACAGTCGGCCTACGAGCAGTACTTC. This translates into CAISQPGQSAYEQYF.

The chain is built from TRBV4-3 and TRBJ2-7; tentative D call: TRBD2 (6 bases). V lost 0 bases, J lost 6 bases, and 12 bases lay in between. From germline, CDR1 is LGHNA and CDR2 YSLEER. This CDR3 has 14 residues. The CDR3 here is CASSQEAGRREQYF. In DNA, the CDR3 is TGCGCCAGCAGCCAAGAAGCAGGGAGGCGCGAGCAGTACTTC.

The rearrangement links TRBV7-6 to TRBJ2-1; 11 nucleotides match TRBD2. Germline V gene lookup returns CDR1 SGHVS and CDR2 FNYEAQ. With V trimmed by 4 bases and J by 4 bases, 6 bases remained unmatched. The CDR3 is made up of 16 amino acids. CDR3 region: CASSSVGTSGYNEQFF. The CDR3 DNA follows: TGTGCCAGCAGCTCAGTGGGGACTAGCGGTTACAATGAGCAGTTCTTC.

CDR3 amino acids: CASSVGGRTDTQYF. The DNA for the CDR3 is TGTGCCAGCAGCGTGGGCGGGAGAACAGATACGCAGTATTTT. The V and J genes are TRBV9 and TRBJ2-3; 7 bases are a match to TRBD2. The length of the CDR3 is 14 residues. The V gene end was trimmed by 2 bases and the J gene end by 3 bases; junction bases not matched to a gene: 3. The germline V gene has CDR1 SGDLS and CDR2 YYNGEE. Full variable domain (outside the CDR3, taken from reference TRBV9 and TRBJ2-3): DSGVTQTPKHLITATGQRVTLRCSPRSGDLSVYWYQQSLDQGLQFLIQYYNGEERAKGNILERFSAQQFPDLHSELNLSSLELGDSALYFCASSVGGRTDTQYFGPGTRLTVL.

Points on this clone: A read error may produce the germline difference seen at one junction end. The chain couples TRBV19 to TRBJ1-4; 7 nucleotides match TRBD1. From germline, CDR1 is LNHDA and CDR2 SQIVND (reference sequence). CDR3 length: 14 amino acids. The CDR3: CASSIGQVNEKLLF. The CDR3 coding sequence is TGTGCCAGTAGTATCGGACAGGTCAATGAAAAACTGCTTTTT.

The rearrangement uses TRBV7-2 and TRBJ2-2; perhaps TRBD1 as D (5 bases). CDR3 size: 15 residues. The V end was cut by 5 bases, the J end by 0 bases, with 10 bases between. CDR1 and CDR2 from the germline V gene are SGHTA and FQGNSA. In DNA, the CDR3 is TGTGCCAGCAGCCCGGACATTTCGAACACCGGGGAGCTGTTTTTT. Amino acids: CASSPDISNTGELFF.

Here the CDR3 reads CASSPRTGSKGNQPQHF. The CDR3 DNA is TGTGCCAGCAGTCCCCGGACAGGGAGTAAGGGCAATCAGCCCCAGCATTTT. The chain employs TRBV28 and TRBJ1-5, with TRBD1 matching over 8 bases. V lost 5 bases and J lost 2; bases outside the gene matches: 11. Per the germline V gene, CDR1 is MDHEN and CDR2 is SYDVKM. This CDR3 contains 17 residues. Filled out from reference TRBV28 and TRBJ1-5, the complete variable domain reads DVKVTQSSRYLVKRTGEKVFLECVQDMDHENMFWYRQDPGLGLRLIYFSYDVKMKEKGDIPEGYSVSREKKERFSLILESASTNQTSMYLCASSPRTGSKGNQPQHFGDGTRLSIL.

This clone has a single count. The rearrangement uses TRBV28 and TRBJ2-7; 12 bases agree with TRBD2. J was trimmed by 3 bases and V by 4 bases; bases with no gene match: 13. Germline values: CDR1 MDHEN, CDR2 SYDVKM. The CDR3 has 18 amino acids. In DNA, the CDR3 is TGTGCCAGCAGTTCCGCGGGGAGACTAGCGGGAGCTCTCTACGAGCAGTACTTC. This codes for CASSSAGRLAGALYEQYF.

This rearrangement joins TRBV18 to TRBJ2-1; D perhaps matches TRBD2 (6 bases). Germline values: CDR1 KGHSH, CDR2 LQKENI. V was shortened by 0 bases and J by 6 bases, with 18 bases between the two germline ends. The CDR3 spans 17 residues. The CDR3 reads CASSPPDGRAWGNEQFF. DNA of the CDR3: TGTGCCAGCTCACCACCGGACGGGAGAGCTTGGGGCAATGAGCAGTTCTTC.

This chain uses TRBV9 with TRBJ2-3; tentatively, D is TRBD2 (6 bases). Germline CDR1 is SGDLS and CDR2 is YYNGEE. Trimming took 7 bases from V and 6 from J, leaving 18 bases between them. The CDR3 sequence is 14 residues long. CDR3 nucleotide sequence: TGTGCCAGCGGGGCGGGACGGAGTTGGGATACGCAGTATTTT. This codes for CASGAGRSWDTQYF. The full variable domain, with the rest looked up from reference TRBV9 and TRBJ2-3, is DSGVTQTPKHLITATGQRVTLRCSPRSGDLSVYWYQQSLDQGLQFLIQYYNGEERAKGNILERFSAQQFPDLHSELNLSSLELGDSALYFCASGAGRSWDTQYFGPGTRLTVL.

This sequence joins TRBV4-1 and TRBJ2-7; the match to TRBD2 covers 14 bases. This CDR3 spans 19 amino acids. With V trimmed by 1 base and J by 5 bases, 13 bases remained unmatched. Looked up from germline, CDR1 is MGHRA and CDR2 is YSYEKL. CDR3 loop: CASSQGLAGGYPLYHEQYF. The CDR3 coding sequence is TGCGCCAGCAGCCAAGGACTAGCGGGAGGGTATCCCCTTTACCACGAGCAGTACTTC.

On this clone: At one end, the junction sequence differs from germline, possibly due to a read error. The chain has TRBV30 and TRBJ1-4, with D unclear. This CDR3 has 18 amino acids. The germline V gene has CDR1 GTSNPN and CDR2 SVGIG (reference sequence). CDR3 sequence reads: CAWSVRETDFATNEKLLF. As DNA, the CDR3 is TGTGCCTGGAGTGTACGCGAGACGGATTTTGCAACTAATGAAAAACTGCTTTTT.

The chain recombines TRBV30 with TRBJ2-7; no definite D call. V lost 1 base to trimming and J lost 2 bases, with 12 bases between them. CDR1 is GTSNPN and CDR2 is SVGIG in the germline V gene (reference sequence). The CDR3 is made up of 14 amino acids. The CDR3 nucleotides read TGTGCCTGGAGTGATGGCGGAATTACCTACGAGCAGTACTTC. Translation gives CAWSDGGITYEQYF.

The V gene is TRBV30, the J gene TRBJ2-1, with TRBD2 matching over 10 bases. This CDR3 contains 15 residues. Germline CDR1 reads GTSNPN; CDR2 reads SVGIG (reference sequence). V lost 5 bases to trimming and J lost 7 bases; unmatched junction nucleotides: 11. CDR3 sequence reads: CAWWRRGLARNEQFF. Written as DNA, the CDR3 is TGTGCCTGGTGGAGGAGGGGACTAGCGAGAAATGAGCAGTTCTTC.

The chain couples TRBV5-6 to TRBJ2-7; a possible D gene is TRBD1 (6 bases). The CDR3 covers 13 residues. CDR1 SGHDT and CDR2 YYEEEE come from the germline V gene. V gave up 0 bases and J gave up 7 bases, with 11 bases separating them. The CDR3 DNA follows: TGTGCCAGCAGCTTGGGCCACAGGGATGAGCAGTACTTC. Encoded protein: CASSLGHRDEQYF.

The chain has TRBV4-3 and TRBJ2-2, with 8 nucleotides matching TRBD1. CDR1 and CDR2 from the germline V gene are LGHNA and YSLEER. The CDR3 runs to 14 residues. V shed 4 bases, J shed 6 bases, and the junction held 4 bases outside the gene matches. CDR3 bases: TGCGCCAGCAGCCGACTACAGGGGGCCGGGGAGCTGTTTTTT. This encodes CASSRLQGAGELFF.

V gene TRBV7-6 combines with J gene TRBJ2-1; 8 bases line up with TRBD2. V dropped 5 bases and J dropped 0; count of bases not matched to a gene: 9. CDR1 is SGHVS and CDR2 is FNYEAQ in the germline V gene. CDR3 length equals 17 residues. CDR3 nucleotides: TGTGCCAGCAGCCCGATCAGCGGGAGTAACTCCTACAATGAGCAGTTCTTC. This translates into CASSPISGSNSYNEQFF.

In this sample, this clone turned up once. The CDR3 region is CATSTLGGETGELFF. The CDR3 nucleotides read TGTGCCACCAGCACCCTGGGGGGGGAAACCGGGGAGCTGTTTTTT. The chain couples TRBV15 to TRBJ2-2; 7 nucleotides match TRBD2. Germline V gene sequence: CDR1 LNHNV, CDR2 YYDKDF (reference sequence). There are 15 residues in the CDR3. The J segment lost 5 bases and the V segment lost 4 bases, leaving 7 bases of the junction unmatched.

The chain combines TRBV4-3 with TRBJ2-2; D not certain. The CDR3 is 15 amino acids. Trimming cost V 5 bases and J 0 bases, with 10 bases left between them. Germline assignment: CDR1 LGHNA and CDR2 YSLEER. The CDR3 loop is CASSLTPTNTGELFF. In DNA form, the CDR3 reads TGCGCCAGCAGCTTGACACCTACGAACACCGGGGAGCTGTTTTTT.

V and J are TRBV5-5 and TRBJ1-1; D is possibly TRBD1 (5 bases). This CDR3 contains 14 residues. Looked up from germline, CDR1 is SGHKS and CDR2 is YYEKEE (reference sequence). Trimming took 1 base from V and 5 from J, leaving 12 bases between them. CDR3 amino acids: CASSLWGVGTEAFF. CDR3 DNA sequence: TGTGCCAGCAGCTTGTGGGGGGTAGGAACTGAAGCTTTCTTT.

The chain has TRBV7-9 and TRBJ2-2; D is perhaps TRBD1 (5 bases). The CDR3 runs 14 residues. Germline CDR1 and CDR2: SEHNR and FQNEAQ (reference sequence). Trimming shortened V by 5 bases and J by 4 bases, and 11 bases separated the two germline ends. This CDR3 reads CASSPRAVTGELFF. The CDR3 coding sequence is TGTGCCAGCAGCCCCAGGGCGGTCACCGGGGAGCTGTTTTTT.

This clone was recorded once. J is TRBJ1-2 and V is TRBV4-1; TRBD1 aligns across 9 bases. CDR3 length: 14 residues. The ends lost 3 bases at V and 6 bases at J; junction bases unmatched: 5. Germline V gene sequence: CDR1 MGHRA, CDR2 YSYEKL. CDR3 sequence (DNA): TGCGCCAGCAGCCATCGACACAGGGGGCATGGCTACACCTTC. Translating it yields CASSHRHRGHGYTF.

The table lists this clone with a count of one. V usage is TRBV4-1 and J usage is TRBJ2-3, with D possibly being TRBD1 (7 bases). V was shortened by 1 base and J by 5 bases, with 19 bases between the two germline ends. The CDR3 extends over 17 amino acids. Germline V CDR1 and CDR2: MGHRA, YSYEKL. The CDR3 loop is CASSQGERQGGGDTQYF. The CDR3 DNA reads as TGCGCCAGCAGCCAAGGAGAACGACAGGGAGGAGGAGATACGCAGTATTTT.

V and J are TRBV29-1 and TRBJ2-4; weak D call: TRBD1 (5 bases). CDR3 size: 14 residues. The V end lost 2 bases, the J end lost 0 bases, and 8 bases lay between the germline ends. Germline values: CDR1 SQVTM, CDR2 ANQGSEA. The CDR3 coding sequence is TGCAGCGTTGAACAGGGCCTAGCCAAAAACATTCAGTACTTC. It encodes CSVEQGLAKNIQYF.